This T cell receptor beta chain was retrieved from a study of shared clonotypes between healthy human individuals. Remarks on this clone: Antigen unknown.

CDR3 size: 16 residues. V trimming: 3 bases; J trimming: 10 bases; junction bases outside the gene matches: 13. Germline CDR1 SGHDT, CDR2 YYEEEE. General study points: Larger estimated richness was generally recorded for naive subsets relative to memory subsets.

Assay runs were performed at deep level. The sorted-subset replicate PCRs were given approximately 190 ng DNA, which is roughly 30,000 T cell genomes. Data came from immunoSEQ multiplex PCR; TCRdb stores just in-frame clones and leaves some out. The sample contains about 2.3 million clones, 90% to 95% of which appear only once. The rearrangement joins TRBV5-6 to TRBJ1-5, with 10 bases identical to TRBD1. The TCR originated in a young man in good health. Some clones in this sample may be carry-over from other donors' samples. The source material was naive CD4+ T cells from PBMCs. Indicated subset: CD45RA+ positively selected. This CDR3 is CASSWGQGTRIGPQHF. CDR3 DNA: TGTGCCAGCAGCTGGGGACAGGGGACCCGGATCGGTCCCCAGCATTTT.